This T cell receptor beta chain was captured in a study of cytomegalovirus exposure and HLA in healthy donors. The germline V gene encodes CDR1 MNHEY and CDR2 SVGAGI. This CDR3 is built from 14 residues. Trimming cost V 4 bases and J 6 bases; bases outside gene matches: 6. Both 60 Vbeta primers and 13 Jbeta primers went into the PCR. Method: immunoSEQ multiplex PCR; TCRdb's copy keeps in-frame clones and lacks some. Among more than 65,000 clones listed, 70% to 75% were seen once. Material for sequencing was PBMCs. V is TRBV6-5 and J is TRBJ2-4, with 7 bases aligning to TRBD1. The receptor comes from a woman aged 50 to 60 in good health and CMV-seropositive. The CDR3 here is CASSSGQLGNIQYF. In DNA form, the CDR3 reads TGTGCCAGCAGTTCGGGACAGTTGGGAAACATTCAGTACTTC.